The 26 T cell receptor beta chains reported below all come from one sample, sequenced in a study of cytomegalovirus exposure and HLA in healthy donors. This PCR relied on a set of 60 Vbeta primers and 13 Jbeta primers. Sequencing was performed with immunoSEQ multiplex PCR; in TCRdb, only in-frame clones are kept and a portion is missing. The sample includes tens of thousands of clones, 65% of them seen just once. The sequencing input was PBMCs. The receptors originated from a man aged 50-59 years in good health and CMV-seropositive.

The chain is built from TRBV15 and TRBJ2-1, with D unresolved. The CDR3 loop spans 12 amino acids. Per germline, CDR1 LNHNV and CDR2 YYDKDF (reference sequence). Trimming shortened V by 0 bases and J by 9 bases, and 6 bases separated the two germline ends. The CDR3 DNA reads TGTGCCACCAGCAGAGATGTGCGTGAGCAGTTCTTC. Protein sequence: CATSRDVREQFF. Using reference TRBV15 and TRBJ2-1 for the parts outside the CDR3, the full variable domain is DAMVIQNPRYQVTQFGKPVTLSCSQTLNHNVMYWYQQKSSQAPKLLFHYYDKDFNNEADTPDNFQSRRPNTSFCFLDIRSPGLGDTAMYLCATSRDVREQFFGPGTRLTVL.

The V gene is TRBV28, the J gene TRBJ2-7, with D perhaps matching TRBD2 (7 bases). The germline V and J ends were trimmed by 3 bases and 2 bases, with 14 bases remaining between them. CDR3 length: 15 residues. Germline assignment: CDR1 MDHEN and CDR2 SYDVKM. Here the CDR3 DNA reads TGTGCCAGCAGTTTTGAGGGAGGGGGGGCCTACGAGCAGTACTTC. Residues: CASSFEGGGAYEQYF.

This chain joins TRBV28 and TRBJ1-2; TRBD1 is a possible D gene (6 bases). The V and J ends lost 8 bases and 8 bases respectively, with 18 bases between them. The CDR3 runs 13 residues. CDR1 is MDHEN and CDR2 is SYDVKM in the germline V gene. DNA for the CDR3: TGTGCCAGCTTCCGGACAGATACTAAGGGCTACACCTTC. Residues: CASFRTDTKGYTF.

The chain employs TRBV15 and TRBJ2-1; weak D call: TRBD2 (6 bases). V was clipped by 0 bases and J by 7 bases, with 16 bases between them. Germline CDR1 LNHNV, CDR2 YYDKDF (reference sequence). The CDR3 is made up of 16 amino acids. CDR3 sequence: CATSRDRRERWNEQFF. The CDR3, as DNA: TGTGCCACCAGCAGAGATCGGAGGGAAAGGTGGAATGAGCAGTTCTTC.

The CDR3 DNA reads TGTGCCAGCAGTGCAGCTAGCGGGAGGGCTTCCGGGGAGCTGTTTTTT. Protein sequence: CASSAASGRASGELFF. This chain connects TRBV6-1 to TRBJ2-2; 12 bases align to TRBD2. The V and J ends lost 4 bases and 6 bases, in that order; junction bases with no gene match: 6. Germline V gene data show CDR1 as MNHNS and CDR2 as SASEGT. This CDR3 has 16 amino acids.

This clone is medium-sized (0.01 to 0.1%) within its sample. The rearrangement uses TRBV7-9 and TRBJ2-7; TRBD2 might be the D (6 bases). Germline CDR1 is SEHNR and CDR2 is FQNEAQ (reference sequence). Trimming shortened V by 1 base and J by 2 bases, and 15 bases separated the two germline ends. CDR3 length equals 16 residues. CDR3 sequence reads: CASSLESSASPYEQYF. The CDR3 region has the DNA TGTGCCAGCAGCTTAGAGTCTAGCGCTAGTCCCTACGAGCAGTACTTC.

The chain couples TRBV5-1 to TRBJ1-1; D is unresolved. Germline V lookup: CDR1 SGHRS, CDR2 YFSETQ. The CDR3 contains 13 residues. V was trimmed by 3 bases and J by 1 base, leaving 7 bases between them. The DNA for the CDR3 is TGCGCCAGCAGCTCACAGCCGAACACTGAAGCTTTCTTT. The encoded protein is CASSSQPNTEAFF. Based on the CDR3 plus reference TRBV5-1 and TRBJ1-1, the full variable domain is KAGVTQTPRYLIKTRGQQVTLSCSPISGHRSVSWYQQTPGQGLQFLFEYFSETQRNKGNFPGRFSGRQFSNSRSEMNVSTLELGDSALYLCASSSQPNTEAFFGQGTRLTVV.

V usage is TRBV5-1 and J usage is TRBJ2-1; TRBD2 matches 9 bases. CDR1 and CDR2 (germline): SGHRS, YFSETQ. CDR3 length: 16 residues. The trim removed 3 bases at V and 4 bases at J, leaving 8 bases unmatched. The CDR3 loop reads CASSWIPSGTYNEQFF. CDR3 bases: TGCGCCAGCAGCTGGATACCTAGCGGGACTTACAATGAGCAGTTCTTC.

The chain combines TRBV19 with TRBJ2-5; tentatively, D is TRBD2 (5 bases). The CDR3 is 15 amino acids. V was shortened by 5 bases and J by 2 bases, with 15 bases between the two germline ends. Looked up from germline, CDR1 is LNHDA and CDR2 is SQIVND (reference sequence). Here the CDR3 DNA reads TGTGCCAGTAGTGTAAGCGGCAAACCTCAAGAGACCCAGTACTTC. It translates to CASSVSGKPQETQYF.

This rearrangement joins TRBV9 to TRBJ2-7; 8 positions match TRBD2. The junction had 7 bases not matched to a gene; V was cut back by 4 bases and J by 4 bases. This CDR3 comprises 14 residues. The germline V gene encodes CDR1 SGDLS and CDR2 YYNGEE. CDR3 DNA sequence: TGTGCCAGCAGCATTAGCGGGGCGGGGTACGAGCAGTACTTC. Translating gives CASSISGAGYEQYF.

The rearrangement uses TRBV2 and TRBJ2-5, with D maybe TRBD1 (5 bases). There are 14 residues in the CDR3. CDR1 and CDR2 from the germline V gene are SNHLY and FYNNEI. Trimming took off 4 bases at V and 4 bases at J, with 13 bases between the two ends. The CDR3 protein is CASSAPRGRETQYF. The CDR3 DNA reads as TGTGCCAGCAGTGCACCAAGGGGCCGAGAGACCCAGTACTTC.

Of note for this clone: This specimen includes other DNA sequences encoding the same CDR3. The J gene is TRBJ1-1, the V gene TRBV30; unclear D gene. Per the germline V gene, CDR1 is GTSNPN and CDR2 is SVGIG (reference sequence). The V and J ends lost 0 bases and 1 base respectively, with 6 bases between them. CDR3 length equals 13 residues. The CDR3 region is CAWSVSSNTEAFF. The CDR3 region has the DNA TGTGCCTGGAGTGTCAGTTCGAACACTGAAGCTTTCTTT.

The gene calls are TRBV5-1 and TRBJ2-5, with 10 nucleotides matching TRBD2. The CDR3 is 16 residues long. CDR1 is SGHRS, CDR2 YFSETQ, per germline. V lost 2 bases to trimming and J lost 4 bases; unmatched junction nucleotides: 8. The CDR3 DNA reads as TGCGCCAGCAGCTTTCGCCTAGCGGGGGTCGGAGAGACCCAGTACTTC. Protein product: CASSFRLAGVGETQYF.

This chain connects TRBV30 to TRBJ1-5; possible D gene TRBD1, 6 bases. The CDR3 contains 13 residues. Germline loops: CDR1 GTSNPN, CDR2 SVGIG (reference sequence). V lost 1 base to trimming and J lost 6 bases, with 10 bases between them. The CDR3 DNA reads TGTGCCTGGAGTGACAGGGAGAGTCAGCCCCAGCATTTT. As protein: CAWSDRESQPQHF.

V and J are TRBV7-9 and TRBJ2-1; tentative D call: TRBD1 (5 bases). V was clipped by 2 bases and J by 9 bases, with 8 bases between them. The CDR3 sequence is 12 residues long. The germline CDR1 and CDR2 sequences are SEHNR and FQNEAQ (reference sequence). CDR3 residues: CASSLTGGEQFF. In DNA, the CDR3 is TGTGCCAGCAGCTTAACAGGTGGTGAGCAGTTCTTC.

This rearrangement joins TRBV6-1 to TRBJ1-1; the D is unclear. The CDR3 spans 13 residues. CDR1 is MNHNS, CDR2 SASEGT, per germline. V was shortened by 4 bases and J by 3 bases, with 9 bases between the two germline ends. This chain's CDR3 is CASSVSRYTEAFF. CDR3 in DNA: TGTGCCAGCAGTGTTTCACGGTACACTGAAGCTTTCTTT.

This clone was found a few times. The J gene is TRBJ1-4, the V gene TRBV4-1; possible D gene TRBD1, 6 bases. This CDR3 is 16 amino acids long. Looked up from germline, CDR1 is MGHRA and CDR2 is YSYEKL. Trimming removed 4 bases at V and 5 bases at J, with 17 bases between. This CDR3 is CASSPLTLTGNEKLFF. For the CDR3, the DNA is TGCGCCAGCAGCCCCCTAACCCTCACAGGGAATGAAAAACTGTTTTTT.

The chain combines TRBV2 with TRBJ1-1; TRBD1 matches 8 bases. This CDR3 has 14 amino acids. J lost 1 base, V lost 5 bases, and 3 bases had no gene match. The germline V gene encodes CDR1 SNHLY and CDR2 FYNNEI. DNA for the CDR3: TGTGCCAGCAGTCGGACAGGGCCGAACACTGAAGCTTTCTTT. It codes for CASSRTGPNTEAFF.

This chain links TRBV5-1 with TRBJ1-4; D is possibly TRBD1 (6 bases). The germline V gene encodes CDR1 SGHRS and CDR2 YFSETQ. The CDR3 contains 15 residues. Trimming removed 0 bases at V and 8 bases at J, with 14 bases between. CDR3 protein: CASSLGPGEGEKLFF. CDR3 bases: TGCGCCAGCAGCTTGGGGCCAGGGGAGGGCGAAAAACTGTTTTTT.

This clone was seen only once. The genes are TRBV5-1 and TRBJ1-1; 9 nucleotides agree with TRBD1. Germline CDR1 is SGHRS and CDR2 is YFSETQ. The length of the CDR3 is 17 residues. The trim removed 0 bases at V and 1 base at J, leaving 7 bases unmatched. CDR3 in DNA: TGCGCCAGCAGCTTGGGACAGGGGGAATATCAGAACACTGAAGCTTTCTTT. Its translation: CASSLGQGEYQNTEAFF.

This clone was seen more than once but under ten times. The chain joins TRBV6-5 to TRBJ1-4; a weak D match, TRBD1 (5 bases). Trimming cost V 6 bases and J 8 bases, with 16 bases left between them. The CDR3 loop spans 14 amino acids. Germline-derived CDR1 and CDR2 are MNHEY and SVGAGI. The CDR3 spells CASSSPREGEKLFF. The CDR3 nucleotides read TGTGCCAGCAGCTCCCCTAGGGAGGGGGAAAAACTGTTTTTT.

The chain has TRBV14 and TRBJ2-3; TRBD2 might be the D (5 bases). CDR1 and CDR2 (germline): SGHDN, FVKESK. Trimming shortened V by 4 bases and J by 2 bases, and 16 bases separated the two germline ends. The CDR3 sequence is 16 residues long. The CDR3 spells CASSPYWAADTDTQYF. As DNA, the CDR3 is TGTGCCAGCAGCCCCTACTGGGCAGCGGACACAGATACGCAGTATTTT.

In DNA, the CDR3 is TGTGCCAGCAGTTCAACCTATTATACGCAGTATTTT. Amino acids: CASSSTYYTQYF. V and J are TRBV28 and TRBJ2-3, with D unclear. Trimming stripped 4 bases from V and 7 bases from J, with 9 bases between. This CDR3 spans 12 amino acids. The germline CDR1 and CDR2 sequences are MDHEN and SYDVKM.

The chain has TRBV10-3 and TRBJ2-5, with TRBD1 matching over 8 bases. After removal of 4 bases from V and 1 base from J, the junction contained 2 bases not matched to a gene. Germline V gene lookup returns CDR1 ENHRY and CDR2 SYGVKD. The CDR3 spans 14 residues. The CDR3 DNA reads as TGTGCCATCAGTGTGGGACAGGTCCAAGAGACCCAGTACTTC. Translation: CAISVGQVQETQYF.

J is TRBJ1-4 and V is TRBV28; the D is unclear. CDR1 is MDHEN, CDR2 SYDVKM, per germline. V lost 6 bases and J lost 7, with 18 bases in between. The CDR3 runs 15 residues. This chain's CDR3 is CASRPNADGSEKLFF. The CDR3, as DNA: TGTGCCAGCAGACCGAACGCGGACGGGAGTGAAAAACTGTTTTTT.

This clone was detected a few times. The V and J genes are TRBV6-6 and TRBJ2-1; weak D call: TRBD1 (6 bases). The germline CDR1 and CDR2 sequences are MNHNY and SVGAGI (reference sequence). The CDR3 length is 13 residues. V lost 2 bases to trimming and J lost 10 bases, with 12 bases between them. CDR3 sequence (DNA): TGTGCCAGCAGTTACAGGTACGGGACAGAGCAGTTCTTC. As protein: CASSYRYGTEQFF.